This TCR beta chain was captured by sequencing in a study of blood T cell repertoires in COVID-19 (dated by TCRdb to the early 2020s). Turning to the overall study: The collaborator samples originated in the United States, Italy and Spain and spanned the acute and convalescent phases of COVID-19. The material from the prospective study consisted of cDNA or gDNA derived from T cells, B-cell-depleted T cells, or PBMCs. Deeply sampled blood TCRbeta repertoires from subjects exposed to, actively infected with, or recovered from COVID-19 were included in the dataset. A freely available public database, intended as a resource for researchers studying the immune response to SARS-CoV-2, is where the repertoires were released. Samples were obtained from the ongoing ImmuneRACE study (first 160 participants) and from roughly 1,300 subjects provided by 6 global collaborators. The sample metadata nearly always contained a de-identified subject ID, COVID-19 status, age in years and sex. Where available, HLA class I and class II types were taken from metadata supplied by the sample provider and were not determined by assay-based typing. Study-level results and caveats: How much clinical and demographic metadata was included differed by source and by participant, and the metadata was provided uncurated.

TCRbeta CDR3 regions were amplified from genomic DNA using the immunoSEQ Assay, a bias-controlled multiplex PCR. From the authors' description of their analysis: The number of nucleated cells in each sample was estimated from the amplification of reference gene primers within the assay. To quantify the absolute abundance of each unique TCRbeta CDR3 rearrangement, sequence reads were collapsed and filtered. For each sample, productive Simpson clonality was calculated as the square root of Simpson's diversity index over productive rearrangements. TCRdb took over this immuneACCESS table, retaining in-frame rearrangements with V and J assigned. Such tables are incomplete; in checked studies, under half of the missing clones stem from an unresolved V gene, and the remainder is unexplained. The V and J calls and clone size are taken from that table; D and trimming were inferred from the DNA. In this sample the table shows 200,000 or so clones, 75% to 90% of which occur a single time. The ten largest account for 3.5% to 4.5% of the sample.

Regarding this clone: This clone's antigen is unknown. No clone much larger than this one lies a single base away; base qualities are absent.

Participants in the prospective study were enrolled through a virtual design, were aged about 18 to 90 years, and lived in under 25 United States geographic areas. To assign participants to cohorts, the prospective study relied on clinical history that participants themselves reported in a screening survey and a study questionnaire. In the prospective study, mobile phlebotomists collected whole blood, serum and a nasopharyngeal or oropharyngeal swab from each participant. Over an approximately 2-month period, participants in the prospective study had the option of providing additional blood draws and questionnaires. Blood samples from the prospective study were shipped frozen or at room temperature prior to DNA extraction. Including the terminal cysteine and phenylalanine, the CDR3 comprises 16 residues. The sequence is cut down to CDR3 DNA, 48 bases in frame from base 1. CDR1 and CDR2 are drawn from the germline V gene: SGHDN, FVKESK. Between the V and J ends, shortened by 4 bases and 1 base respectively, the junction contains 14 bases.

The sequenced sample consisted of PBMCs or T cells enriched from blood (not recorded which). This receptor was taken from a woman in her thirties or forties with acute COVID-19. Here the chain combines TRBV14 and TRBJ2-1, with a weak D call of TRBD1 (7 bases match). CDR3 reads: CASSRRQGGSYNEQFF. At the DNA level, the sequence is TGTGCCAGCAGCCGCAGACAGGGAGGTTCCTACAATGAGCAGTTCTTC.